The sequence of this TCR beta chain was determined in a study of cytomegalovirus exposure and HLA in healthy donors. As for the study in general: There were 90 million to 130 million unique TCR beta sequences, drawn from about 179 million T cells, in an earlier analysis. Study results and limitations: Several V segments, TRBV6-2 and TRBV6-3 among them, could not be told apart and were dropped. A prior analysis recorded that most TCR beta V segments were productive about 87% or about 30% of the time. When a later analysis compared HLA-associated TCR beta chains with equally common others, the HLA-associated chains turned out to be more clonally expanded and to have lower generation probabilities.

The PCR had 60 Vbeta and 13 Jbeta primers. TCRdb's copy holds only in-frame clones and misses some; the assay was immunoSEQ multiplex PCR. The sample contains some 120,000 clones, 75% to 85% of which appear only once. The CDR3 spans 16 residues. Unmatched junction bases numbered 13, after V lost 5 bases and J lost 5 bases. The V gene's germline CDR1 is MNHEY and CDR2 SMNVEV (reference sequence). Of note for this clone: Antigen specificity is unknown.

The sample was PBMCs. The V gene is TRBV27, the J gene TRBJ2-7; 9 nucleotides agree with TRBD1. The receptor comes from a man aged 35 to 55 in good health and CMV-seronegative. In nucleotides, the CDR3 is TGTGCCAGCAGTCCCCGACAGGGGGTAATCCGTAACGAGCAGTACTTC. Translation gives CASSPRQGVIRNEQYF.